These 14 T cell receptor beta chains came from one sample sequenced in a study of cytomegalovirus exposure and HLA in healthy donors. The PCR ran on 60 Vbeta and 13 Jbeta primers. Profiling relied on immunoSEQ multiplex PCR, and the TCRdb table lists in-frame clones only, not all of them. The sample gives about 110,000 clones, 81% of which show up once; approximately 2.2% is in the top ten. Sequencing input: PBMCs. Source of these receptors: a man aged 25-45 years in good health and CMV-seronegative.

The chain uses TRBV21-1 and TRBJ2-7; the table's D call TRBD2 went unverified against the DNA. TRBV21-1 is listed as a pseudogene. The CDR3 covers 14 residues. The chain's CDR3 is CASGRLAESYEQYF. The CDR3 region has the DNA TGTGCCAGCGGGCGACTAGCGGAGAGCTACGAGCAGTACTTC.

With regard to this clone: At one boundary the junction diverges from the germline segment, which might be a read error. The chain has TRBV5-6 and TRBJ1-1, with D possibly TRBD1 on 5 matching bases. The CDR3 is 12 amino acids. Germline CDR1 and CDR2: SGHDT and YYEEEE. The DNA for the CDR3 is TGTGCCAGCAGCTTGTCGGACACCGAAGCTTTCTTT. This encodes CASSLSDTEAFF.

V is TRBV9 and J is TRBJ1-5; D might be TRBD1 (6 bases). The CDR3 covers 15 residues. V was cut by 0 bases and J by 4 bases, with 11 bases left in between. Germline CDR1 reads SGDLS; CDR2 reads YYNGEE. The CDR3: CASSVDGTRNQPQHF. The CDR3 DNA reads TGTGCCAGCAGCGTAGACGGGACAAGAAATCAGCCCCAGCATTTT.

The CDR3 coding sequence is TGCAGCGTTGACTCCTCCTCACCCGGACAGACGAACTATGGCTACACCTTC. As protein: CSVDSSSPGQTNYGYTF. The V and J genes are TRBV29-1 and TRBJ1-2; TRBD1 might be the D (6 bases). Germline CDR1 SQVTM, CDR2 ANQGSEA. The ends were cut back, 3 bases at V and 2 bases at J, with 22 bases in the middle. The CDR3 runs 17 residues.

The chain carries TRBV2 and TRBJ2-7; 7 nucleotides line up with TRBD1. CDR1 and CDR2 from the germline V gene are SNHLY and FYNNEI. V lost 6 bases to trimming and J lost 4 bases; unmatched junction nucleotides: 9. This CDR3 region has 14 residues. CDR3 amino acids: CASRTGTDTYEQYF. In DNA, the CDR3 is TGTGCCAGCAGGACAGGGACAGATACTTACGAGCAGTACTTC.

The V call is TRBV19, the J call TRBJ1-2, with D possibly being TRBD1 (5 bases). Germline CDR1 is LNHDA and CDR2 is SQIVND (reference sequence). V was cut by 1 base and J by 3 bases, with 9 bases left in between. The CDR3 loop spans 14 amino acids. DNA for the CDR3: TGTGCCAGTAGTATAGTAGGGGCGGACTATGGCTACACCTTC. It codes for CASSIVGADYGYTF. The full variable domain, in which reference TRBV19 and TRBJ1-2 provide the parts outside the CDR3, is DGGITQSPKYLFRKEGQNVTLSCEQNLNHDAMYWYRQDPGQGLRLIYYSQIVNDFQKGDIAEGYSVSREKKESFPLTVTSAQKNPTAFYLCASSIVGADYGYTFGSGTRLTVV.

The V gene is TRBV29-1, the J gene TRBJ1-1; D is possibly TRBD1 (5 bases). The CDR3 contains 14 residues. Trimming stripped 6 bases from V and 1 base from J, with 15 bases between. The germline gives CDR1 SQVTM, CDR2 ANQGSEA. The CDR3 DNA reads as TGCAGCGTGGGGCATGCCAATAAGAACACTGAAGCTTTCTTT. It encodes CSVGHANKNTEAFF.

The V call is TRBV6-5, the J call TRBJ1-4; maybe TRBD1 (6 bases). The V gene lost 1 base and the J gene lost 7 bases, with 13 bases spanning the gap. Per germline, CDR1 MNHEY and CDR2 SVGAGI. This CDR3 spans 15 amino acids. The CDR3 DNA follows: TGTGCCAGCAGTTACTTATCAGGGGAAGCTGAAAAACTGTTTTTT. Its translation: CASSYLSGEAEKLFF.

The chain is built from TRBV7-9 and TRBJ1-5; no definite D call. Germline V CDR1 and CDR2: SEHNR, FQNEAQ (reference sequence). The CDR3 consists of 14 residues. Trimming took 0 bases from V and 0 from J, leaving 3 bases between them. The CDR3 bases are TGTGCCAGCAGCTTAGCGGCTAGCAATCAGCCCCAGCATTTT. Residues: CASSLAASNQPQHF.

The rearrangement joins TRBV30 to TRBJ2-7; tentatively, D is TRBD2 (5 bases). This CDR3 contains 11 residues. Trimming took 2 bases from V and 6 from J, leaving 8 bases between them. From germline, CDR1 is GTSNPN and CDR2 SVGIG (reference sequence). For the CDR3, the DNA is TGTGCCTGGAGTCGAAGCGGCGAGCAGTACTTC. It yields the protein CAWSRSGEQYF.

The chain links TRBV9 to TRBJ2-1, with 8 bases lining up with TRBD2. Germline CDR1 is SGDLS and CDR2 is YYNGEE. This CDR3 region has 15 residues. V lost 4 bases to trimming and J lost 5 bases; unmatched junction nucleotides: 8. CDR3 loop: CASSFGAGGHNEQFF. CDR3 sequence (DNA): TGTGCCAGCAGCTTCGGCGCGGGGGGACACAATGAGCAGTTCTTC. Variable domain in full (rest from reference TRBV9 and TRBJ2-1): DSGVTQTPKHLITATGQRVTLRCSPRSGDLSVYWYQQSLDQGLQFLIQYYNGEERAKGNILERFSAQQFPDLHSELNLSSLELGDSALYFCASSFGAGGHNEQFFGPGTRLTVL.

The chain's CDR3 is CATDRTGGRQETQYF. CDR3 in DNA: TGTGCTACGGACCGGACGGGGGGCCGCCAAGAGACCCAGTACTTC. This chain connects TRBV7-7 to TRBJ2-5; tentative D call: TRBD2 (7 bases). CDR3 length: 15 residues. CDR1 and CDR2 from the germline V gene are SSHAT and FNYEAQ (reference sequence).

V gene TRBV19 combines with J gene TRBJ1-5; D unresolved. The CDR3 is made up of 14 amino acids. V was cut by 8 bases and J by 3 bases, with 14 bases left in between. Germline CDR1 LNHDA, CDR2 SQIVND (reference sequence). The CDR3 region is CASGGILLNQPQHF. In DNA form, the CDR3 reads TGTGCCAGTGGAGGGATCCTCCTCAATCAGCCCCAGCATTTT.

This clone was seen a handful of times. The chain couples TRBV2 to TRBJ2-6, with D hard to call. The CDR3 consists of 15 residues. With 3 bases removed from V and 0 bases from J, the gap between germline ends came to 6 bases. Per the germline V gene, CDR1 is SNHLY and CDR2 is FYNNEI. The CDR3 region is CASSDGYSGANVLTF. Here the CDR3 DNA reads TGTGCCAGCAGTGACGGTTACTCTGGGGCCAACGTCCTGACTTTC.